Detailed here is one T cell receptor beta chain. What it recognizes is unknown. Frozen-stored PBMCs produced about 2 micrograms of genomic DNA for TCR beta libraries. With sequencing, the targeted depth ranged from 1 in 200,000 to 1 in 1 million T cells. Assay: immunoSEQ multiplex PCR; the TCRdb copy retains only in-frame clones and omits some. The sample yields some 200,000 clones, roughly three quarters seen once. This specimen belongs to a study of cytotoxic CD8 clonotypes in ibrutinib-treated CLL. Study information: Per sample, productive templates averaged 255,043 and productive rearrangements averaged around 100,000. Study-wide results and caveats: At the start, clonality exceeded age-matched healthy donors and followed circulating CD8+ T-cell counts.

The CDR3 is 13 amino acids. V lost 6 bases, J lost 4 bases, and 5 bases stayed unmatched. Germline V CDR1 and CDR2: MDHEN, SYDVKM. The starting material was PBMCs, obtained after 12 months of ibrutinib treatment. This sequence joins TRBV28 and TRBJ1-2; 7 bases agree with TRBD1. This clonotype was sampled from a human donor with chronic lymphocytic leukemia. The CDR3, as DNA: TGTGCCAGCAGGAAAGGGGGCGGCTATGGCTACACCTTC. Protein sequence: CASRKGGGYGYTF.